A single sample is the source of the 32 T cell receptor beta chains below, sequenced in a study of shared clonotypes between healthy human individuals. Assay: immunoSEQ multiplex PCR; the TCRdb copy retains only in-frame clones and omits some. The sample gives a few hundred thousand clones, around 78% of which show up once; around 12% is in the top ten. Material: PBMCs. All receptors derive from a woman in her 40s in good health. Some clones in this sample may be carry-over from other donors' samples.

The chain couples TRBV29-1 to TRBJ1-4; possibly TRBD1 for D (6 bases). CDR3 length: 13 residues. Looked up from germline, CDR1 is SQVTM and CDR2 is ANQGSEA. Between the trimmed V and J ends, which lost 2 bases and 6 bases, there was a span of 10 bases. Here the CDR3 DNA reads TGCAGCGTTGAAAACAGGGCCCATGAAAAACTGTTTTTT. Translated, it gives CSVENRAHEKLFF.

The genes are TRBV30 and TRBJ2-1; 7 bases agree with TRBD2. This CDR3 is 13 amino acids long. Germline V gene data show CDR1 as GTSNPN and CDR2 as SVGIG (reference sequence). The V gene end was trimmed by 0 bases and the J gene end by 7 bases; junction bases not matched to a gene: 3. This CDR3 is CAWSVGRANEQFF. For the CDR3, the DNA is TGTGCCTGGAGTGTAGGGAGGGCGAATGAGCAGTTCTTC. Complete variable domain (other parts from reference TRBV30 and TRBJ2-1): SQTIHQWPATLVQPVGSPLSLECTVEGTSNPNLYWYRQAAGRGLQLLFYSVGIGQISSEVPQNLSASRPQDRQFILSSKKLLLSDSGFYLCAWSVGRANEQFFGPGTRLTVL.

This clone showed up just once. The CDR3 region has the DNA TGCGCCAGCAGCCGTGGCCCAGGGACCATGAAAACGAACACTGAAGCTTTCTTT. Protein sequence: CASSRGPGTMKTNTEAFF. The chain combines TRBV23-1 with TRBJ1-1; D might be TRBD1 (5 bases). TRBV23-1 falls under the ORF class, with uncertain function. The CDR3 totals 18 residues. Trimming cost V 6 bases and J 1 base, with 24 bases left between them.

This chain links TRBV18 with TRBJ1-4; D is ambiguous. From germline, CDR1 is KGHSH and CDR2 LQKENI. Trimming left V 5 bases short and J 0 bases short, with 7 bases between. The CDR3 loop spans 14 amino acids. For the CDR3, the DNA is TGTGCCAGCTCAAACTTCTCAACTAATGAAAAACTGTTTTTT. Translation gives CASSNFSTNEKLFF. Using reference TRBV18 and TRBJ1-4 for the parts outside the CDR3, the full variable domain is NAGVMQNPRHLVRRRGQEARLRCSPMKGHSHVYWYRQLPEEGLKFMVYLQKENIIDESGMPKERFSAEFPKEGPSILRIQQVVRGDSAAYFCASSNFSTNEKLFFGSGTQLSVL.

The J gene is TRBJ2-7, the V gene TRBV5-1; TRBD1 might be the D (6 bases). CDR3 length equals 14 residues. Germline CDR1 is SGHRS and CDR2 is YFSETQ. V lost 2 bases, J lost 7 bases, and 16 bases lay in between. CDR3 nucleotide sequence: TGCGCCAGCAGCTTCGGGGACACCTTGGGAGAGCAGTACTTC. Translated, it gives CASSFGDTLGEQYF.

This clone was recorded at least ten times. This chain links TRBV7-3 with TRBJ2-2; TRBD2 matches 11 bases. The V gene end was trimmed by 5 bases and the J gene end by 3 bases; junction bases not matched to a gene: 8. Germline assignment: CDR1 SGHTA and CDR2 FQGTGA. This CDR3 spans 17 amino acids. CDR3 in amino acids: CASSRIAGGPYTGELFF. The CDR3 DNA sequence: TGTGCCAGCAGCCGAATAGCGGGAGGGCCATACACCGGGGAGCTGTTTTTT.

CDR3 residues: CSVSTGGETQYF. CDR3 in DNA: TGCAGCGTTTCGACAGGGGGAGAGACCCAGTACTTC. V and J are TRBV29-1 and TRBJ2-5, with TRBD1 matching 9 bases. The junction had 2 bases not matched to a gene; V was cut back by 5 bases and J by 4 bases. The germline V gene has CDR1 SQVTM and CDR2 ANQGSEA. This CDR3 spans 12 amino acids.

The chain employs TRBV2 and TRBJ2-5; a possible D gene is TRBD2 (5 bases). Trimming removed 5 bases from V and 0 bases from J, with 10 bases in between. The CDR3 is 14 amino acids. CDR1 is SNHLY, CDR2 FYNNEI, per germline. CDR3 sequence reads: CASSWERYQETQYF. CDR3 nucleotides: TGTGCCAGCAGTTGGGAGCGGTACCAAGAGACCCAGTACTTC.

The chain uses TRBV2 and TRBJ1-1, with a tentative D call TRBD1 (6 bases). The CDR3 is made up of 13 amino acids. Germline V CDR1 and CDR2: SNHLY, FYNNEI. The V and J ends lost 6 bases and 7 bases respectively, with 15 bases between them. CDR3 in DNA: TGTGCCAGCAGGATACAGGGCCCCCTTGAAGCTTTCTTT. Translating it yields CASRIQGPLEAFF.

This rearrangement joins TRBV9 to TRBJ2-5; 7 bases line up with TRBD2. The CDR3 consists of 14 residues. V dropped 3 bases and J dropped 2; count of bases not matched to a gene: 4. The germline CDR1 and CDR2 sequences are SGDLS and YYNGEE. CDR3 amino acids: CASSGGRAQETQYF. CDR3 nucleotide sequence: TGTGCCAGCAGCGGGGGGAGGGCACAAGAGACCCAGTACTTC. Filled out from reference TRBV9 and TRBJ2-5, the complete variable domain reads DSGVTQTPKHLITATGQRVTLRCSPRSGDLSVYWYQQSLDQGLQFLIQYYNGEERAKGNILERFSAQQFPDLHSELNLSSLELGDSALYFCASSGGRAQETQYFGPGTRLLVL.

Here the CDR3 DNA reads TGCGCCAGCAGCCAAGAAGCCGCCAACTACAATGAGCAGTTCTTC. It encodes CASSQEAANYNEQFF. This sequence joins TRBV4-3 and TRBJ2-1; no clear D. V was clipped by 0 bases and J by 3 bases, with 9 bases between them. The CDR3 is made up of 15 amino acids. Germline CDR1 and CDR2: LGHNA and YSLEER.

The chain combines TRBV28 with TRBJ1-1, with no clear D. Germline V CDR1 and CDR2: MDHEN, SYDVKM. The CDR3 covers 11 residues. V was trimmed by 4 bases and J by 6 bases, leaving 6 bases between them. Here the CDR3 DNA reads TGTGCCAGCAGTTCGGGCCCTGAAGCTTTCTTT. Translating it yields CASSSGPEAFF.

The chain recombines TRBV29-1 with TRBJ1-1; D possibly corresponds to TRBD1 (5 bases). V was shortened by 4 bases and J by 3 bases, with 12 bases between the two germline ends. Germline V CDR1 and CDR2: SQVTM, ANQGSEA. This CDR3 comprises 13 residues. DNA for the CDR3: TGCAGCGTTGTTAAGGGGTCGGACACTGAAGCTTTCTTT. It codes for CSVVKGSDTEAFF.

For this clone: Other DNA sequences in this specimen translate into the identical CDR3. The CDR3 loop is CSVEDNSGANVLTF. CDR3 nucleotide sequence: TGCAGCGTCGAGGACAACTCTGGGGCCAACGTCCTGACTTTC. This chain connects TRBV29-1 to TRBJ2-6; D possibly corresponds to TRBD1 (5 bases). This CDR3 is built from 14 residues. With 6 bases removed from V and 0 bases from J, the gap between germline ends came to 9 bases. The V gene's germline CDR1 is SQVTM and CDR2 ANQGSEA.

The CDR3 here is CACGLGPQVTQYF. In nucleotides, the CDR3 is TGTGCCTGCGGACTAGGCCCCCAAGTGACGCAGTATTTT. The chain employs TRBV30 and TRBJ2-3; 7 bases agree with TRBD2. CDR3 size: 13 residues. CDR1 GTSNPN and CDR2 SVGIG come from the germline V gene (reference sequence). The ends lost 6 bases at V and 9 bases at J; junction bases unmatched: 12.

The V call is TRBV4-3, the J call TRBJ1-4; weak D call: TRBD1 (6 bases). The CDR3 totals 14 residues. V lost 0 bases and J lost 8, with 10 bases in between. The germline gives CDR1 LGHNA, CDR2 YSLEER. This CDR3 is CASSQDRGGEKLFF. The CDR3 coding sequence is TGCGCCAGCAGCCAAGATAGGGGGGGAGAAAAACTGTTTTTT.

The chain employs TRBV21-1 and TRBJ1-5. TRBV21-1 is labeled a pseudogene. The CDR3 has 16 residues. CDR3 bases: TGTGCCAGCAGCAAAGTGAGGGGCGCGGGTAATCAGCCCCAGCATTTT. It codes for CASSKVRGAGNQPQHF.

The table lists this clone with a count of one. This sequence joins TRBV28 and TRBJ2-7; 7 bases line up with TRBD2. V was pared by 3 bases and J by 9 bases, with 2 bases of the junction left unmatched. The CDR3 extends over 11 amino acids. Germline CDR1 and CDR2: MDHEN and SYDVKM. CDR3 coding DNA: TGTGCCAGCAGTTTTTCGGGGGGGCAGTACTTC. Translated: CASSFSGGQYF.

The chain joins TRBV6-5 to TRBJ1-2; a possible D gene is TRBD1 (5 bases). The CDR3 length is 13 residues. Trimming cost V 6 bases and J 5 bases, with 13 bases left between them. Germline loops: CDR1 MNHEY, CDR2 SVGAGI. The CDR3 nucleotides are TGTGCCAGCAGGTCACCCGGGGGATATGGCTACACCTTC. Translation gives CASRSPGGYGYTF.

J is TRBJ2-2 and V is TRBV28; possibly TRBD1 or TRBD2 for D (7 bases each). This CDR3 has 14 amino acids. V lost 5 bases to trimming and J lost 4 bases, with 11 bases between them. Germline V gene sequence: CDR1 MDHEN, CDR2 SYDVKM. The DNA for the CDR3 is TGTGCCAGCAGTGGGGAGGGGGCCACCGGGGAGCTGTTTTTT. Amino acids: CASSGEGATGELFF.

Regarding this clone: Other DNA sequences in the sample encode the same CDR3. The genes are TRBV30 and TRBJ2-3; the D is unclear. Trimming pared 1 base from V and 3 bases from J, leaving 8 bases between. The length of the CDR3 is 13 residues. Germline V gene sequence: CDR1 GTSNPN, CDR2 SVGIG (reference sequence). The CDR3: CAWSAGLTDTQYF. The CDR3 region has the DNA TGTGCCTGGAGTGCTGGTTTGACAGATACGCAGTATTTT.

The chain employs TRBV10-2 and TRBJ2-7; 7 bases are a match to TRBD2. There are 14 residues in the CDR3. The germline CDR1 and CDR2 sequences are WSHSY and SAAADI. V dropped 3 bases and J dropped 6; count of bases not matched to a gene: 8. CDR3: CASSDLGGRSEQYF. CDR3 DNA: TGCGCCAGCAGTGACTTGGGCGGGAGAAGCGAGCAGTACTTC.

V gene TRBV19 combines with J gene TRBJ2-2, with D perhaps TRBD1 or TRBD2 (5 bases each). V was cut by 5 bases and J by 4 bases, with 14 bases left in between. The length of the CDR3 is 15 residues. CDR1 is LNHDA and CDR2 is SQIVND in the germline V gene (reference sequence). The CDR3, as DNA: TGTGCCAGTAGTCGGGACCGGGTGGGCACCGGGGAGCTGTTTTTT. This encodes CASSRDRVGTGELFF.

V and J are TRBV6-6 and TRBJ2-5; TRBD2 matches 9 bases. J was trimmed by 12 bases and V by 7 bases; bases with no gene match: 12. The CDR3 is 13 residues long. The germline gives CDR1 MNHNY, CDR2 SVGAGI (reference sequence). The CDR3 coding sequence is TGTGCCAGCACCAACTCAGGTAGCGGGAGAGAGTACTTC. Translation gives CASTNSGSGREYF.

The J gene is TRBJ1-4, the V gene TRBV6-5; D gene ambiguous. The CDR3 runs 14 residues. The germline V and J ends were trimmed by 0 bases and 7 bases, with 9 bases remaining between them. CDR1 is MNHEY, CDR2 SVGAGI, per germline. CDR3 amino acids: CASSYSSGPEKLFF. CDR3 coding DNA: TGTGCCAGCAGTTACTCGTCAGGTCCTGAAAAACTGTTTTTT.

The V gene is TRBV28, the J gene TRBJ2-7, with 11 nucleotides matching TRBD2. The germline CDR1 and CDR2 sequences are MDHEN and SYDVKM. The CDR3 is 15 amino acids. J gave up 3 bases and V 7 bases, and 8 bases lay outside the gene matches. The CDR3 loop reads CASIPPLAGDYEQYF. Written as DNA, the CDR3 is TGTGCCAGCATTCCCCCACTAGCGGGGGACTACGAGCAGTACTTC.

In DNA form, the CDR3 reads TGTGCCAGCAGTCAAACAGGGGGCCCCAATGAGCAGTTCTTC. This encodes CASSQTGGPNEQFF. The chain couples TRBV6-5 to TRBJ2-1; 9 bases are shared with TRBD1. V trimming: 5 bases; J trimming: 6 bases; junction bases outside the gene matches: 5. Germline-derived CDR1 and CDR2 are MNHEY and SVGAGI. This CDR3 has 14 residues.

The DNA of the CDR3 is TGCAGCGTTGTTTCAGGGAACTATGGCTACACCTTC. This sequence encodes CSVVSGNYGYTF. The J gene is TRBJ1-2, the V gene TRBV29-1; possibly TRBD1 for D (5 bases). The V and J ends lost 4 bases and 2 bases respectively, with 8 bases between them. The CDR3 extends over 12 amino acids. Germline V CDR1 and CDR2: SQVTM, ANQGSEA. Drawing the rest from reference TRBV29-1 and TRBJ1-2, the complete variable domain is SAVISQKPSRDICQRGTSLTIQCQVDSQVTMMFWYRQQPGQSLTLIATANQGSEATYESGFVIDKFPISRPNLTFSTLTVSNMSPEDSSIYLCSVVSGNYGYTFGSGTRLTVV.

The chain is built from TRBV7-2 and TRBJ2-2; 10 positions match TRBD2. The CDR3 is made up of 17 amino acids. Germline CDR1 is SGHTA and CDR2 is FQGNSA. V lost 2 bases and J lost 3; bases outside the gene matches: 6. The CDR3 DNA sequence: TGTGCCAGCAGCTTAATAGGGAGCGGGAGGGACACCGGGGAGCTGTTTTTT. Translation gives CASSLIGSGRDTGELFF.

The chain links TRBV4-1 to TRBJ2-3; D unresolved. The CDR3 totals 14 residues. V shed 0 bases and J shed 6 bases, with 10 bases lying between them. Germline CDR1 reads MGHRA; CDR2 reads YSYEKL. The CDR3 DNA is TGCGCCAGCAGCCAAGATGGATCGCGCGATACGCAGTATTTT. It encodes CASSQDGSRDTQYF.

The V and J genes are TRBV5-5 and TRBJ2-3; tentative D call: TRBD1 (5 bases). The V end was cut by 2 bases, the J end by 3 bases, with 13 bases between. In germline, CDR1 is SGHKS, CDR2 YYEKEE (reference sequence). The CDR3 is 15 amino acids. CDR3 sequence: CASSLNTGWTDTQYF. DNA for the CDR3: TGTGCCAGCAGCTTAAATACAGGTTGGACAGATACGCAGTATTTT.

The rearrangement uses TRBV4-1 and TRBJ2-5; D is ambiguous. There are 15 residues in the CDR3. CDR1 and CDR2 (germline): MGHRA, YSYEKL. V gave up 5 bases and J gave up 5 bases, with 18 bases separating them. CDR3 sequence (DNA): TGCGCCAGCAGCGGTATCCCTGTAGTGCGGGAGACCCAGTACTTC. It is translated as CASSGIPVVRETQYF.